The 32 T cell receptor beta chains below were found in one sample sequenced in a study of blood T cell repertoires in COVID-19. Produced via immunoSEQ multiplex PCR; TCRdb's table is partial and in-frame only. The sample yields about 140,000 clones, 70% to 80% seen once. The sample was peripheral blood. These receptors came from an elderly woman with active or convalescent COVID-19.

J is TRBJ1-4 and V is TRBV7-6; D may be TRBD1 (5 bases). CDR3 length: 14 amino acids. Germline CDR1 reads SGHVS; CDR2 reads FNYEAQ. The V gene lost 1 base and the J gene lost 15 bases, with 18 bases spanning the gap. CDR3 sequence (DNA): TGTGCCAGCAGCTTAGATGACAGCAACCCTGGGGTGTTTTTT. Residues: CASSLDDSNPGVFF.

This sequence joins TRBV18 and TRBJ1-2; D is undetermined. The V gene lost 2 bases and the J gene lost 8 bases, with 15 bases spanning the gap. Germline values: CDR1 KGHSH, CDR2 LQKENI. The CDR3 totals 14 residues. For the CDR3, the DNA is TGTGCCAGCTCACCAATTTCGGATCCGGGGGGCTACACCTTC. Its translation is CASSPISDPGGYTF.

The chain uses TRBV9 and TRBJ1-3; 12 bases agree with TRBD1. Germline V gene data show CDR1 as SGDLS and CDR2 as YYNGEE. V lost 0 bases to trimming and J lost 0 bases; unmatched junction nucleotides: 10. CDR3 size: 20 residues. CDR3 amino acids: CASSVGSGTGGRSSGNTIYF. The CDR3 coding sequence is TGTGCCAGCAGCGTAGGGTCCGGGACAGGGGGCCGAAGCTCTGGAAACACCATATATTTT.

The chain uses TRBV18 and TRBJ1-2; D is ambiguous. Germline V gives CDR1 KGHSH, CDR2 LQKENI. V was shortened by 2 bases and J by 5 bases, with 12 bases between the two germline ends. The CDR3 has 14 amino acids. The CDR3 bases are TGTGCCAGCTCACCAAGGGCAGACTATTATGGCTACACCTTC. The encoded protein is CASSPRADYYGYTF.

The chain has TRBV7-8 and TRBJ1-6; the match to TRBD1 covers 7 bases. CDR3 length equals 16 residues. CDR1 is SGHVS, CDR2 FQNEAQ, per germline. Germline trimming cut 5 bases from V and 7 bases from J; bases unmatched to any gene: 11. CDR3 region: CASSHWGGTENSPLHF. In DNA, the CDR3 is TGTGCCAGCAGCCATTGGGGCGGGACAGAGAATTCACCCCTCCACTTT.

This chain joins TRBV28 and TRBJ2-7, with TRBD2 matching over 8 bases. V lost 3 bases, J lost 3 bases, and 1 base stayed unmatched. The CDR3 covers 13 residues. Germline values: CDR1 MDHEN, CDR2 SYDVKM. CDR3 DNA sequence: TGTGCCAGCAGTTTCAGCGGGGGCTACGAGCAGTACTTC. Its protein product is CASSFSGGYEQYF.

The gene calls are TRBV6-2 or TRBV6-3 and TRBJ2-1, with D possibly TRBD1 on 6 matching bases. Trimming cost V 0 bases and J 7 bases, with 16 bases left between them. The germline gives CDR1 MNHEY, CDR2 SVGEGT. This CDR3 is 16 amino acids long. The CDR3 DNA reads TGTGCCAGCAGTTACTCGATGTGGGGGCAGGGAAATGAGCAGTTCTTC. Translated, it gives CASSYSMWGQGNEQFF.

In its sample, this clone was seen once. The chain combines TRBV5-4 with TRBJ2-3, with TRBD2 matching over 7 bases. Trimming removed 0 bases from V and 2 bases from J; junction bases left unmatched: 3. Germline assignment: CDR1 SGHNT and CDR2 YYREEE (reference sequence). There are 15 residues in the CDR3. CDR3 DNA sequence: TGTGCCAGCAGCTTGGGCGGGGACTACACAGATACGCAGTATTTT. Translation: CASSLGGDYTDTQYF.

The chain recombines TRBV6-1 with TRBJ1-2; 8 bases line up with TRBD1. Germline V gives CDR1 MNHNS, CDR2 SASEGT. This CDR3 comprises 15 residues. J was trimmed by 7 bases and V by 4 bases; bases with no gene match: 11. This CDR3 is CASSAQTGVESGYTF. CDR3 nucleotides: TGTGCCAGCAGTGCTCAGACAGGGGTCGAGAGTGGCTACACCTTC.

The chain joins TRBV2 to TRBJ1-5; D not resolved. This CDR3 contains 15 residues. CDR1 is SNHLY and CDR2 is FYNNEI in the germline V gene. V lost 3 bases, J lost 0 bases, and 9 bases lay in between. The CDR3 bases are TGTGCCAGCAGTGAGGGAGGGATTAGCAATCAGCCCCAGCATTTT. The encoded protein is CASSEGGISNQPQHF.

This clone occurred many times. V and J are TRBV11-3 and TRBJ2-2; weak D call: TRBD1 (5 bases). Germline V gives CDR1 SGHNT, CDR2 YENEEA. The length of the CDR3 is 14 residues. V gave up 4 bases and J gave up 6 bases, with 12 bases separating them. The CDR3 DNA follows: TGTGCCAGCAGCTCGTATAGGGGCTCCGGGGAGCTGTTTTTT. Translation: CASSSYRGSGELFF.

V is TRBV5-1 and J is TRBJ1-1, with TRBD1 as a possible D gene (5 bases). The CDR3 covers 14 residues. The V and J ends lost 4 bases and 0 bases respectively, with 10 bases between them. Germline CDR1 and CDR2: SGHRS and YFSETQ. The CDR3: CASSTEGLNTEAFF. The CDR3 DNA reads as TGCGCCAGCAGCACGGAGGGACTGAACACTGAAGCTTTCTTT.

The chain links TRBV12-5 to TRBJ2-3; 12 bases are a match to TRBD2. The CDR3 contains 18 residues. V shed 0 bases and J 5 bases; nucleotides not matched to a gene: 9. Germline loops: CDR1 LGHNT, CDR2 FRNRAP. The CDR3 reads CASGLVGLAGGHKDTQYF. CDR3 nucleotides: TGTGCTAGTGGTTTGGTCGGGCTAGCGGGGGGGCATAAAGATACGCAGTATTTT. Full variable domain (rest looked up from reference TRBV12-5 and TRBJ2-3): DARVTQTPRHKVTEMGQEVTMRCQPILGHNTVFWYRQTMMQGLELLAYFRNRAPLDDSGMPKDRFSAEMPDATLATLKIQPSEPRDSAVYFCASGLVGLAGGHKDTQYFGPGTRLTVL.

The chain links TRBV6-5 to TRBJ1-6, with TRBD1 identical over 7 bases. This CDR3 comprises 13 residues. The V segment lost 6 bases and the J segment 9 bases; nucleotides outside the gene matches: 5. Germline assignment: CDR1 MNHEY and CDR2 SVGAGI. Here the CDR3 reads CASRDRMGSPLHF. DNA for the CDR3: TGTGCCAGCAGGGACAGGATGGGTTCACCCCTCCACTTT.

The chain uses TRBV27 and TRBJ1-1; 9 nucleotides match TRBD1. Germline assignment: CDR1 MNHEY and CDR2 SMNVEV (reference sequence). The CDR3 extends over 14 amino acids. After removal of 7 bases from V and 1 base from J, the junction contained 4 bases not matched to a gene. This CDR3 is CASKDRGRNTEAFF. The CDR3 DNA is TGTGCCAGCAAGGACAGGGGTAGGAACACTGAAGCTTTCTTT.

The chain couples TRBV11-2 to TRBJ2-7, with 8 bases lining up with TRBD1. Trimming removed 1 base from V and 6 bases from J; junction bases left unmatched: 8. Germline V gene sequence: CDR1 SGHAT, CDR2 FQNNGV. The CDR3 is 15 amino acids. CDR3 sequence: CASSLVVSGGGEQYF. In DNA, the CDR3 is TGTGCCAGCAGCTTAGTCGTTTCAGGGGGCGGCGAGCAGTACTTC.

This clone was seen at least ten times. The sample contains more than one DNA sequence encoding this CDR3. This chain joins TRBV14 and TRBJ2-5; D may be TRBD2 (7 bases). This CDR3 is 16 amino acids long. V was clipped by 0 bases and J by 4 bases, with 15 bases between them. Looked up from germline, CDR1 is SGHDN and CDR2 is FVKESK. CDR3 residues: CASSQELGGLGETQYF. The CDR3 nucleotides read TGTGCCAGCAGCCAAGAGTTGGGGGGGCTCGGAGAGACCCAGTACTTC.

This chain connects TRBV28 to TRBJ1-1; 8 bases align to TRBD1. CDR3 length equals 13 residues. Germline CDR1 reads MDHEN; CDR2 reads SYDVKM. The V segment lost 3 bases and the J segment 10 bases; nucleotides outside the gene matches: 7. The CDR3 protein is CASSFQGAWRAFF. The CDR3 DNA sequence: TGTGCCAGCAGTTTTCAGGGGGCATGGAGAGCTTTCTTT.

The chain is built from TRBV6-5 and TRBJ1-6, with a tentative D call TRBD1 (5 bases). CDR3 length equals 14 residues. V was trimmed by 6 bases and J by 7 bases, leaving 13 bases between them. The germline V gene has CDR1 MNHEY and CDR2 SVGAGI. This CDR3 is CASRSTGENSPLHF. The DNA of the CDR3 is TGTGCCAGCAGGAGCACAGGTGAAAATTCACCCCTCCACTTT.

The V and J genes are TRBV5-1 and TRBJ2-2, with TRBD2 matching 10 bases. The length of the CDR3 is 16 residues. CDR1 and CDR2 (germline): SGHRS, YFSETQ. With V trimmed by 2 bases and J by 5 bases, 6 bases remained unmatched. DNA of the CDR3: TGCGCCAGCAGCTTACCTAGCGGGGGAAAGACCGGGGAGCTGTTTTTT. Translated, it gives CASSLPSGGKTGELFF.

The gene calls are TRBV7-8 and TRBJ2-7, with a weak D call TRBD1 (6 bases). CDR1 is SGHVS and CDR2 is FQNEAQ in the germline V gene. The CDR3 consists of 16 residues. Trimming pared 5 bases from V and 0 bases from J, leaving 17 bases between. DNA for the CDR3: TGTGCCAGCAGCCATGTTGGACAGCCGGACTCCTACGAGCAGTACTTC. Translating gives CASSHVGQPDSYEQYF. Full variable domain (rest looked up from reference TRBV7-8 and TRBJ2-7): GAGVSQSPRYKVAKRGQDVALRCDPISGHVSLFWYQQALGQGPEFLTYFQNEAQLDKSGLPSDRFFAERPEGSVSTLKIQRTQQEDSAVYLCASSHVGQPDSYEQYFGPGTRLTVT.

This chain links TRBV6-5 with TRBJ1-2, with D perhaps matching TRBD1 (5 bases). The germline V and J ends were trimmed by 7 bases and 6 bases, with 18 bases remaining between them. Germline CDR1 and CDR2: MNHEY and SVGAGI. CDR3 length: 14 residues. Here the CDR3 reads CASKPGTKTDGYTF. The DNA of the CDR3 is TGTGCCAGCAAACCCGGGACTAAGACGGATGGCTACACCTTC.

The chain is built from TRBV18 and TRBJ2-7, with 9 nucleotides matching TRBD1. Trimming cost V 6 bases and J 1 base; bases outside gene matches: 7. The CDR3 extends over 15 amino acids. Germline CDR1 KGHSH, CDR2 LQKENI. CDR3 in amino acids: CASSQAGTGSYEQYF. CDR3 DNA sequence: TGTGCCAGCTCCCAGGCCGGGACAGGGTCCTACGAGCAGTACTTC.

This clone was observed a few times. The CDR3 sequence is CASSPHLRQGVAEAFF. For the CDR3, the DNA is TGTGCCAGCAGCCCGCACTTACGACAGGGGGTAGCTGAAGCTTTCTTT. The chain joins TRBV3-1 (or the pseudogene TRBV3-2) to TRBJ1-1; 9 bases fit TRBD1. The CDR3 is 16 amino acids. CDR1 LGHDT and CDR2 YNNKEL come from the germline V gene (reference sequence). The trim removed 4 bases at V and 6 bases at J, leaving 12 bases unmatched.

This clone was detected a few times. This chain connects TRBV18 to TRBJ2-2; D remains unclear. Germline lookup yields CDR1 KGHSH and CDR2 LQKENI. The CDR3 consists of 14 residues. The V gene lost 3 bases and the J gene lost 6 bases, with 11 bases spanning the gap. The DNA for the CDR3 is TGTGCCAGCTCACCCCGGCCAGAGGCCGGGGAGCTGTTTTTT. It yields the protein CASSPRPEAGELFF.

The chain joins TRBV28 to TRBJ1-1; possibly TRBD1 for D (6 bases). Between the trimmed V and J ends, which lost 1 base and 4 bases, there was a span of 16 bases. CDR3 size: 16 residues. The germline V gene has CDR1 MDHEN and CDR2 SYDVKM. CDR3 bases: TGTGCCAGCAGTTTATCGAGCCAAGGGGGGGTCACTGAAGCTTTCTTT. Protein product: CASSLSSQGGVTEAFF.

The chain couples TRBV7-8 to TRBJ1-1; 9 nucleotides align to TRBD1. Germline assignment: CDR1 SGHVS and CDR2 FQNEAQ. CDR3 length: 15 residues. J lost 8 bases, V lost 2 bases, and 9 bases had no gene match. DNA for the CDR3: TGTGCCAGCAGCTTAAGGAACAGGGGGCTATGGGAAGCTTTCTTT. Translating it yields CASSLRNRGLWEAFF.

The V gene is TRBV5-6, the J gene TRBJ1-2; TRBD1 matches 10 bases. CDR3 length: 16 residues. Germline V gene lookup returns CDR1 SGHDT and CDR2 YYEEEE. J lost 10 bases, V lost 4 bases, and 16 bases had no gene match. The CDR3 DNA follows: TGTGCCAGCAGCGACCGGGACAGGGGCTGGTCAAGCGCCTACACCTTC. Amino acid sequence: CASSDRDRGWSSAYTF.

This clone was detected only a few times. CDR3 sequence: CASRPGQGAISNQPQHF. In DNA, the CDR3 is TGTGCCAGTAGGCCGGGACAGGGGGCGATTAGCAATCAGCCCCAGCATTTT. The V gene is TRBV5-8, the J gene TRBJ1-5; 12 bases match TRBD1. This CDR3 has 17 residues. J was trimmed by 0 bases and V by 8 bases; bases with no gene match: 9. Per germline, CDR1 SGHTS and CDR2 YDEGEE.

The gene calls are TRBV2 and TRBJ1-1; D gene unclear. With 6 bases removed from V and 1 base from J, the gap between germline ends came to 9 bases. The CDR3 is made up of 13 amino acids. Per the germline V gene, CDR1 is SNHLY and CDR2 is FYNNEI. The CDR3 DNA follows: TGTGCCAGCAGCAGACTGGGGAACACTGAAGCTTTCTTT. This encodes CASSRLGNTEAFF. Based on the CDR3 plus reference TRBV2 and TRBJ1-1, the full variable domain is EPEVTQTPSHQVTQMGQEVILRCVPISNHLYFYWYRQILGQKVEFLVSFYNNEISEKSEIFDDQFSVERPDGSNFTLKIRSTKLEDSAMYFCASSRLGNTEAFFGQGTRLTVV.

The rearrangement links TRBV6-4 to TRBJ2-1; D is possibly TRBD1 (5 bases). V lost 6 bases and J 12 bases, leaving 21 bases between the germline ends. The germline V gene has CDR1 MRHNA and CDR2 SNTAGT. The CDR3 totals 14 residues. The CDR3 sequence is CASRHGQGIKTQFF. In nucleotides, the CDR3 is TGTGCCAGCAGACACGGACAAGGAATTAAGACGCAGTTCTTC.

This chain connects TRBV5-5 to TRBJ1-1; D might be TRBD1 (5 bases). Trimming stripped 2 bases from V and 3 bases from J, with 11 bases between. Per germline, CDR1 SGHKS and CDR2 YYEKEE (reference sequence). The CDR3 is 14 residues long. The CDR3 protein is CASSFLQGYTEAFF. The CDR3 DNA is TGTGCCAGCAGCTTCCTGCAGGGATACACTGAAGCTTTCTTT. The complete variable domain, with remaining parts taken from reference TRBV5-5 and TRBJ1-1, reads DAGVTQSPTHLIKTRGQQVTLRCSPISGHKSVSWYQQVLGQGPQFIFQYYEKEERGRGNFPDRFSARQFPNYSSELNVNALLLGDSALYLCASSFLQGYTEAFFGQGTRLTVV.